This is a list of T cell receptor beta chains from one sample in a study of T cells in localized non-small cell lung cancer. Data came from immunoSEQ multiplex PCR; TCRdb stores just in-frame clones and leaves some out. Altogether tens of thousands of clones are present, roughly 83% being singletons, with the ten largest covering roughly 15%. Sequenced material: peripheral blood mononuclear cells, taken before any cancer treatment. The receptors derive from a man aged 40 to 70 with stage III lung adenocarcinoma. Each CDR3 is given with its conserved first and last residue. A D gene is named only where the DNA matches it firmly. Where a row states a size, it is once, few, many or the class of an expanded clone; other rows omit it.

V gene	J gene	clone size	D gene	CDR3 protein	CDR3 DNA
TRBV10-3	TRBJ1-3	-	-	CAISEGRSSGNTIYF	TGTGCCATCAGTGAGGGCAGAAGCTCTGGAAACACCATATATTTT
TRBV6-6	TRBJ1-1	few	-	CASSPAAGNTEAFF	TGTGCCAGCAGCCCTGCGGCTGGCAACACTGAAGCTTTCTTT
TRBV5-1	TRBJ2-7	-	-	CASSLEASSTYEQYF	TGCGCCAGCAGCTTGGAGGCCAGTTCCACCTACGAGCAGTACTTC
TRBV5-1	TRBJ2-7	-	-	CASSLLPGTKGSYEQYF	TGCGCCAGCAGCTTGCTACCTGGGACAAAAGGGTCCTACGAGCAGTACTTC
TRBV29-1	TRBJ1-1	few	TRBD1	CSVEGTGGKGAFF	TGCAGCGTCGAAGGGACAGGGGGTAAGGGGGCTTTCTTT
TRBV2	TRBJ2-7	-	TRBD2	CASSETSGWVEQYF	TGTGCCAGCAGTGAAACTAGCGGGTGGGTCGAGCAGTACTTC
TRBV7-9	TRBJ2-1	-	-	CASSLASDHNEQFF	TGTGCCAGCAGCTTAGCTAGCGACCACAATGAGCAGTTCTTC
TRBV7-6	TRBJ2-5	-	-	CASSLLAAEETQYF	TGTGCCAGCAGCTTACTAGCTGCAGAAGAGACCCAGTACTTC
TRBV4-3	TRBJ2-7	few	TRBD1	CASSQDYETGSEQYF	TGCGCCAGCAGCCAAGATTATGAGACAGGGAGTGAGCAGTACTTC
TRBV5-1	TRBJ2-7	-	-	CASSFGASGTSTGTYEQYF	TGCGCCAGCAGCTTTGGGGCCAGCGGGACATCAACTGGCACCTACGAGCAGTACTTC
TRBV7-6	TRBJ2-5	-	-	CASSLEHGTQYF	TGTGCCAGCAGCTTAGAGCATGGGACCCAGTACTTC
TRBV10-2	TRBJ2-7	-	-	CASSEGGISGPFYEQYF	TGCGCCAGCAGTGAAGGGGGAATTAGCGGACCCTTCTACGAGCAGTACTTC
TRBV30	TRBJ1-5	-	-	CAWSRVGRGGNQPQHF	TGTGCCTGGAGTAGGGTGGGGCGAGGGGGCAATCAGCCCCAGCATTTT
TRBV11-2	TRBJ2-7	-	TRBD1	CASSLTLGQQNPEQYF	TGTGCCAGCAGCTTGACGTTGGGACAGCAAAATCCCGAGCAGTACTTC
TRBV6-6	TRBJ1-2	-	-	CASSSLGGQPSYGYTF	TGTGCCAGCAGTTCTCTAGGTGGACAGCCGAGCTATGGCTACACCTTC
TRBV7-8	TRBJ1-2	few	-	CASSFGGGGNGYTF	TGTGCCAGCAGCTTTGGGGGTGGAGGGAATGGCTACACCTTC
TRBV10-3	TRBJ1-4	-	TRBD1	CAISEKLTGEELFF	TGTGCCATCAGTGAAAAACTTACAGGGGAAGAACTGTTTTTT
TRBV18	TRBJ1-1	-	-	CASSPQGGTEAFF	TGTGCCAGCTCACCACAGGGGGGTACTGAAGCTTTCTTT
TRBV15	TRBJ1-6	once	TRBD1	CATSGGTGRTPLHF	TGTGCCACCAGCGGCGGGACAGGGAGGACACCCCTCCACTTT
TRBV9	TRBJ2-1	-	-	CASSVDVGGILNEQFF	TGTGCCAGCAGCGTAGACGTCGGCGGGATCTTAAATGAGCAGTTCTTC
TRBV27	TRBJ1-6	-	-	CASSLSTASSYNSPLHF	TGTGCCAGCAGTTTATCTACCGCTAGCTCCTATAATTCACCCCTCCACTTT
TRBV7-9	TRBJ1-1	-	-	CASSLGGSTEAFF	TGTGCCAGCAGCTTAGGGGGGAGCACTGAAGCTTTCTTT
TRBV2	TRBJ1-2	-	TRBD1	CASSDAGGVRYGYTF	TGTGCCAGCAGTGACGCAGGGGGCGTGCGCTATGGCTACACCTTC
TRBV11-1	TRBJ2-2	-	-	CASSLGEGELFF	TGTGCCAGCAGTTTGGGGGAGGGGGAGCTGTTTTTT
TRBV6-5	TRBJ2-7	-	TRBD1	CASSLGGTGTYEQYF	TGTGCCAGCAGCTTAGGCGGGACAGGTACCTACGAGCAGTACTTC
TRBV11-3	TRBJ2-7	-	TRBD1	CASSHRDSPHEQYF	TGTGCCAGCAGCCACCGGGACAGCCCTCACGAGCAGTACTTC
TRBV9	TRBJ1-1	-	-	CASNSGTGNTEAFF	TGTGCCAGCAACTCAGGGACGGGAAACACTGAAGCTTTCTTT
TRBV4-1	TRBJ2-2	-	TRBD2	CASSLSGAGGESGELFF	TGCGCCAGCAGCCTCAGTGGAGCGGGAGGGGAGAGCGGGGAGCTGTTTTTT
TRBV19	TRBJ2-7	-	TRBD1	CASSLGQGTLEQYF	TGTGCCAGTAGTCTAGGACAGGGGACCCTCGAGCAGTACTTC
TRBV23-1	TRBJ1-2	few	-	CASSQSIYGYTF	TGCGCCAGCAGTCAATCAATCTATGGCTACACCTTC
TRBV25-1	TRBJ2-7	-	TRBD1	CASSAWTGSGYEQYF	TGTGCCAGCAGTGCTTGGACAGGGAGCGGCTACGAGCAGTACTTC
TRBV18	TRBJ1-1	-	-	CASSPDMEQAFF	TGTGCCAGCTCACCGGACATGGAGCAAGCTTTCTTT
TRBV5-1	TRBJ1-3	-	-	CASSLGVSGNTIYF	TGCGCCAGCAGCTTGGGGGTCTCTGGAAACACCATATATTTT
TRBV5-1	TRBJ2-2	-	-	CASRTLEGTGELFF	TGCGCCAGCAGAACCCTCGAGGGGACCGGGGAGCTGTTTTTT
TRBV5-6	TRBJ2-7	-	-	CASSPSQGISYEQYF	TGTGCCAGCAGCCCGTCGCAGGGCATCTCCTACGAGCAGTACTTC
TRBV6-4	TRBJ2-1	-	TRBD2	CASSDRPLGLAGIPNEQFF	TGTGCCAGCAGTGACCGGCCCCTCGGACTAGCGGGAATCCCCAATGAGCAGTTCTTC
TRBV2	TRBJ2-7	-	-	CASSGDEQYF	TGTGCCAGCAGCGGGGACGAGCAGTACTTC
TRBV5-4	TRBJ1-3	-	-	CASSLYSGNTIYF	TGTGCCAGCAGCTTGTACAGTGGAAACACCATATATTTT
TRBV14	TRBJ2-1	-	TRBD1	CASSQEDRGGNEQFF	TGTGCCAGCAGCCAAGAGGACAGGGGAGGCAATGAGCAGTTCTTC
TRBV7-8	TRBJ2-5	-	-	CASSLGIQETQYF	TGTGCCAGCAGCTTAGGTATCCAAGAGACCCAGTACTTC
TRBV7-7	TRBJ2-2	-	-	CASSPRTVNTGELFF	TGTGCCAGCAGCCCCCGGACAGTGAACACCGGGGAGCTGTTTTTT
TRBV19	TRBJ1-1	-	TRBD1	CASSTWTGRTEAFF	TGTGCCAGTAGTACTTGGACAGGGAGGACTGAAGCTTTCTTT
TRBV11-2	TRBJ2-3	-	TRBD2	CASSLAGGLGTDTQYF	TGTGCCAGCAGCTTAGCGGGGGGTCTGGGCACAGATACGCAGTATTTT
TRBV11-1	TRBJ2-3	-	TRBD2	CASSPRGSTDTQYF	TGTGCCAGCAGCCCGCGGGGGAGCACAGATACGCAGTATTTT
TRBV7-3	TRBJ2-5	-	-	CASSPTGETQYF	TGTGCCAGCAGCCCAACCGGCGAGACCCAGTACTTC
TRBV7-6	TRBJ2-4	once	TRBD1	CASSPGTGIGNIQYF	TGTGCCAGCAGCCCCGGGACAGGGATTGGAAACATTCAGTACTTC
TRBV11-3	TRBJ1-4	-	-	CASSLGATTFEKLFF	TGTGCCAGCAGCTTAGGGGCGACCACGTTTGAAAAACTGTTTTTT
TRBV7-3	TRBJ1-3	-	-	CASSSGSGNTIYF	TGTGCCAGCAGCTCAGGCTCTGGAAACACCATATATTTT
TRBV19	TRBJ2-1	-	-	CASSIDLANEQFF	TGTGCCAGTAGTATAGATCTCGCTAATGAGCAGTTCTTC
TRBV5-1	TRBJ1-1	-	-	CASSLEAGGTEAFF	TGCGCCAGCAGCCTCGAAGCGGGAGGGACTGAAGCTTTCTTT
TRBV6-1	TRBJ2-7	-	-	CASSEAAGGVYEQYF	TGTGCCAGCAGTGAAGCCGCAGGAGGGGTCTACGAGCAGTACTTC
TRBV5-1	TRBJ2-5	few	TRBD1	CASTGTGDRETQYF	TGCGCCAGCACTGGGACAGGGGATAGGGAGACCCAGTACTTC